The 2 T cell receptor beta chains in this list originate from one sample, sequenced in a study of beta chain features in type 1 diabetes. Study results and limitations: Across all four CD4+ subsets, people with type 1 diabetes showed modestly shorter TCRB CDR3s.

The authors reverse transcribed all of the isolated RNA, so sequencing captured expressed TCRB transcripts. Data came from immunoSEQ multiplex PCR; TCRdb stores just in-frame clones and leaves some out. The sample has about 180,000 clones; 7% to 9% are singletons. Their specific antigens are unknown. Material for sequencing was central memory CD4+ T cells from blood. Receptors were obtained from a man aged 18 to 30 with type 1 diabetes.

The chain recombines TRBV7-2 with TRBJ2-1, with D perhaps matching TRBD2 (7 bases). The CDR3 is 15 amino acids. V dropped 2 bases and J dropped 4 bases, with 12 bases sitting between them. Germline CDR1 and CDR2: SGHTA and FQGNSA. The CDR3: CASSLWGGQYNEQFF. Here the CDR3 DNA reads TGTGCCAGCAGCTTATGGGGGGGCCAATACAATGAGCAGTTCTTC.

There are many counts of this clone. This chain joins TRBV4-3 and TRBJ1-6; possibly TRBD1 for D (5 bases). Germline V gene lookup returns CDR1 LGHNA and CDR2 YSLEER. The CDR3 totals 15 residues. The ends were cut back, 5 bases at V and 5 bases at J, with 13 bases in the middle. The DNA of the CDR3 is TGCGCCAGCAGCTTAGCGTCGGGGGATAATTCACCCCTCCACTTT. Translated: CASSLASGDNSPLHF.